This T cell receptor (beta chain) was captured by sequencing in a study of regulatory T cells in long-lasting Graves disease. To make TCR beta libraries, researchers used iRepertoire HTBI primers and Arm-PCR of CDR3 regions. One entry per CDR3 protein results from TCRdb running MiXCR on the multiplex PCR reads. This table has a few hundred thousand distinct CDR3 sequences, roughly 13% appearing once. Time point indicated: newly diagnosed GD, antithyroid drugs for less than 3 months. PBMCs provided the RNA from which the TCR library was made. This sample was also put to use in a study of T cells in Graves' hyperthyroidism and ophthalmopathy.

The sequenced sample was peripheral blood mononuclear cells (PBMCs), obtained at new diagnosis, from a patient treated with antithyroid drugs. The TCR sequence derives from a man aged 30-40 years with Graves disease.

The CDR3 coding sequence is TGTGCCAGCAGCCTAAAGCATCCCCGAAACACCGGGGAGCTGTTTTTT. As protein: CASSLKHPRNTGELFF. J is TRBJ2-2 and V is TRBV25-1; the D is unclear. V was trimmed by 6 bases and J by 2 bases, leaving 16 bases between them. The CDR3 sequence is 16 residues long. CDR1 is MGHDK, CDR2 SYGVNS, per germline.